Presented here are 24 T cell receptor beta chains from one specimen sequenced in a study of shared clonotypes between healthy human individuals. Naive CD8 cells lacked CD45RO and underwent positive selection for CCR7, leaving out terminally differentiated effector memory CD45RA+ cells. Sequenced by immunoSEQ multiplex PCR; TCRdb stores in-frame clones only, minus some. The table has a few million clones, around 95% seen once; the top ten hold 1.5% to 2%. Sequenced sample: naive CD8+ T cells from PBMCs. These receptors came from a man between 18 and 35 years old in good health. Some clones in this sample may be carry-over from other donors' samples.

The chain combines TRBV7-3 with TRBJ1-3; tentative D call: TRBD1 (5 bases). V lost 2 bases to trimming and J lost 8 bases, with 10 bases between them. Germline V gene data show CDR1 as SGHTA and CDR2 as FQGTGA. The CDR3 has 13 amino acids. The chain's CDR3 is CASSLFWGDTIYF. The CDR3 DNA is TGTGCCAGCAGCTTATTCTGGGGGGACACCATATATTTT.

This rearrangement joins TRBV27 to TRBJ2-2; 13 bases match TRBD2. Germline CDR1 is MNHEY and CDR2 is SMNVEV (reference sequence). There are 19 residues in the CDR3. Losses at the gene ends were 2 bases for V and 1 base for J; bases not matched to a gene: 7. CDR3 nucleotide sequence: TGTGCCAGCAGTTTACTCTGGACTAGCGGGAGACTGAACACCGGGGAGCTGTTTTTT. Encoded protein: CASSLLWTSGRLNTGELFF.

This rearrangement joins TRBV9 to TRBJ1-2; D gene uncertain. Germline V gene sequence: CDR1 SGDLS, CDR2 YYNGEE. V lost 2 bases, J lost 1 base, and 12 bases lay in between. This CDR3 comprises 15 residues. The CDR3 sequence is CASSVRENLNYGYTF. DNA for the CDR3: TGTGCCAGCAGCGTCCGGGAGAACCTTAACTATGGCTACACCTTC.

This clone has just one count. The CDR3 sequence: CASSQVTGPGELFF. The CDR3 region has the DNA TGCGCCAGCAGCCAAGTTACGGGTCCCGGGGAGCTGTTTTTT. The rearrangement joins TRBV4-3 to TRBJ2-2; D gene uncertain. V lost 1 base, J lost 6 bases, and 9 bases lay in between. The CDR3 has 14 residues. Germline CDR1 LGHNA, CDR2 YSLEER.

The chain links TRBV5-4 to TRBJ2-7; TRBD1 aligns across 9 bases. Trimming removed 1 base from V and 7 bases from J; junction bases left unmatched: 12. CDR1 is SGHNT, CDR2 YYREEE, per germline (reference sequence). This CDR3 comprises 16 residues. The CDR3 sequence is CASSLTTRTGAEEQYF. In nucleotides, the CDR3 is TGTGCCAGCAGCTTGACCACACGGACAGGGGCGGAGGAGCAGTACTTC.

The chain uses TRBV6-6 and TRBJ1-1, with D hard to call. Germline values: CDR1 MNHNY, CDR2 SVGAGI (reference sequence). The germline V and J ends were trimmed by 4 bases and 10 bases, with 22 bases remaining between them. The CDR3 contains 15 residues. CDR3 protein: CASSFYARASEGAFF. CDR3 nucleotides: TGTGCCAGCAGTTTCTACGCCCGGGCCTCGGAAGGAGCTTTCTTT.

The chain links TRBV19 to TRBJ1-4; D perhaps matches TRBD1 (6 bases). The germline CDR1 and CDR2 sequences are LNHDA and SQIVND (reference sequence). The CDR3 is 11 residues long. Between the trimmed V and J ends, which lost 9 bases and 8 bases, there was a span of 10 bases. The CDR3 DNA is TGTGCCAGCAGGGGTTGGGAAAAACTGTTTTTT. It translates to CASRGWEKLFF.

The CDR3 DNA is TGTGCCAGCAGTCTACGGACCCCGGGGAACACCGGGGAGCTGTTTTTT. Encoded protein: CASSLRTPGNTGELFF. The J gene is TRBJ2-2, the V gene TRBV27; D gene unclear. The CDR3 covers 16 residues. Germline CDR1 is MNHEY and CDR2 is SMNVEV (reference sequence). The germline V and J ends were trimmed by 5 bases and 1 base, with 14 bases remaining between them.

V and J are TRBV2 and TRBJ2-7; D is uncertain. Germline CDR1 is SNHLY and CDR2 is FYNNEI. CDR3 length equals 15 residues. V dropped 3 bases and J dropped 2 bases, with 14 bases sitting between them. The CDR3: CASSENLADTYEQYF. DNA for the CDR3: TGTGCCAGCAGTGAGAACCTGGCAGACACCTACGAGCAGTACTTC.

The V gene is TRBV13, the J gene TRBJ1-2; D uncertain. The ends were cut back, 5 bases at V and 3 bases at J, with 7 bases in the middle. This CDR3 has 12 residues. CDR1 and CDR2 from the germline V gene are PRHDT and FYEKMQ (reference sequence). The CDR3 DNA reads TGTGCCAGCAGCAGCAACGACTATGGCTACACCTTC. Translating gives CASSSNDYGYTF.

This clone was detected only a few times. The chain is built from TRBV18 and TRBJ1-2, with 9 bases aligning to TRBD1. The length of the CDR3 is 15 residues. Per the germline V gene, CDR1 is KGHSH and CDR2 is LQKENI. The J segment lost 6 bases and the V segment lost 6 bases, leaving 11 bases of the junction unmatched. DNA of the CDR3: TGTGCCAGCTCCTACTTCCGGGACAGGGCCGATGGCTACACCTTC. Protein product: CASSYFRDRADGYTF.

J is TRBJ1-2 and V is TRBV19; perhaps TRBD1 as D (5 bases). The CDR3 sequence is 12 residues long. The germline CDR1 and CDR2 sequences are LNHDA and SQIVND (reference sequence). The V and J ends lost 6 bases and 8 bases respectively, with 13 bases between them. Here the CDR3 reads CASSSRGFGYTF. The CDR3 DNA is TGTGCCAGTAGCTCCCGGGGGTTCGGCTACACCTTC.

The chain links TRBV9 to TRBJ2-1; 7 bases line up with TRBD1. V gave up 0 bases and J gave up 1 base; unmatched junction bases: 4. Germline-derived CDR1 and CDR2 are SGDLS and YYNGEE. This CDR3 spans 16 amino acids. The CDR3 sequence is CASSVEPGGSYNEQFF. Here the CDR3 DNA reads TGTGCCAGCAGCGTAGAACCAGGGGGTTCCTACAATGAGCAGTTCTTC.

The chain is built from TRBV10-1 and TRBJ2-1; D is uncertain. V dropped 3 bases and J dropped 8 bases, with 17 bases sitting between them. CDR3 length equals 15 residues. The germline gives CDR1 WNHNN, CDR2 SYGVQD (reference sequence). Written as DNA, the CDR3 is TGCGCCAGCAGTGAAACCCAATCGCGAAGGGATGAGCAGTTCTTC. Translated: CASSETQSRRDEQFF.

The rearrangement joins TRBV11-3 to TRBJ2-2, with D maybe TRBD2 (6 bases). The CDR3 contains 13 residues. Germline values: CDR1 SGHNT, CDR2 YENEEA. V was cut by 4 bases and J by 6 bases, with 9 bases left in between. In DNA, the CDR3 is TGTGCCAGCAGCTGGGGGGACGCCGGGGAGCTGTTTTTT. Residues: CASSWGDAGELFF.

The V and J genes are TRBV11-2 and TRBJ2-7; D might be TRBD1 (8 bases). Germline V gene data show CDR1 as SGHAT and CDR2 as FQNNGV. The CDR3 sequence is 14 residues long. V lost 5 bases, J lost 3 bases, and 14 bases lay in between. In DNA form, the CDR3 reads TGTGCCAGCAGCGCAGGGGGCGGGAGCTACGAGCAGTACTTC. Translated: CASSAGGGSYEQYF.

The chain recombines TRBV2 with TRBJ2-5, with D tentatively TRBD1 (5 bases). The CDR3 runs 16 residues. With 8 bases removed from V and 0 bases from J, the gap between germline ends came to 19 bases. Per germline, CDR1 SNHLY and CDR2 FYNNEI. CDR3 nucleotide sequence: TGTGCCAGCCGGGTCCCTCGGACACAGTACCAAGAGACCCAGTACTTC. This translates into CASRVPRTQYQETQYF.

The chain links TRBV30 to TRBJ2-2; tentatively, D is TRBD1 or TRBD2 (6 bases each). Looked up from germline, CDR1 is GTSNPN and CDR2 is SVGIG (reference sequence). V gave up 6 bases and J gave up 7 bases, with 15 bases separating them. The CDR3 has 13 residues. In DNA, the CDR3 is TGTGCCTGCCGAAGGGGGGCCAACGGGGAGCTGTTTTTT. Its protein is CACRRGANGELFF.

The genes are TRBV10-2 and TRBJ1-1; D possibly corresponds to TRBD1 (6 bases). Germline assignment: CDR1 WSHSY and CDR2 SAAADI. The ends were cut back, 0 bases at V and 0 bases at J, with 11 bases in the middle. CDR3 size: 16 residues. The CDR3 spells CASSESGAGMNTEAFF. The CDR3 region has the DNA TGCGCCAGCAGTGAGTCGGGGGCAGGGATGAACACTGAAGCTTTCTTT.

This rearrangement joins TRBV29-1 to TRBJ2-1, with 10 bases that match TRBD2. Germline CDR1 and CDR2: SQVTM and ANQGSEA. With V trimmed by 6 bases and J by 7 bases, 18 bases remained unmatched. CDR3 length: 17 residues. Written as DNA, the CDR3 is TGCAGCGTATCAGGACTAGCGGAACCCGGAGGGAAAAATGAGCAGTTCTTC. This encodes CSVSGLAEPGGKNEQFF.

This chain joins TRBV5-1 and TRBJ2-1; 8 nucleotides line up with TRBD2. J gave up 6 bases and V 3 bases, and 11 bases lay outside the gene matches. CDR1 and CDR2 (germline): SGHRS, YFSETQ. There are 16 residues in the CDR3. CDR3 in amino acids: CASSWPLGLASNEQFF. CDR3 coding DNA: TGCGCCAGCAGCTGGCCCCTCGGACTAGCTTCCAATGAGCAGTTCTTC.

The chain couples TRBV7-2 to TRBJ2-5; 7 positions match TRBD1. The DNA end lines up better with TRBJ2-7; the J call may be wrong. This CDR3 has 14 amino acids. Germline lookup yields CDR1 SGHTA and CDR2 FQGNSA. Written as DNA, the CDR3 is TGTGCCAGCAGCCGGACAGGAAATACCTACGAGCAGTACTTC. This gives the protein CASSRTGNTYEQYF.

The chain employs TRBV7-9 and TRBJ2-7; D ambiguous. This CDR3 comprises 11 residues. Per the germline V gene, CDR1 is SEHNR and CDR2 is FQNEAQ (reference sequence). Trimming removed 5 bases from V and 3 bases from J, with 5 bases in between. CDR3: CASSVLYEQYF. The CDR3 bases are TGTGCCAGCAGCGTTCTCTACGAGCAGTACTTC.

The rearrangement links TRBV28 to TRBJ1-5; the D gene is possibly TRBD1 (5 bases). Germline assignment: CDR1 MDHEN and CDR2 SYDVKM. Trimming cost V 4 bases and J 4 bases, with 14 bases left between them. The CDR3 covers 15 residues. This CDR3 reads CASSSLQALNQPQHF. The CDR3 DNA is TGTGCCAGCAGTTCTCTACAGGCGCTTAATCAGCCCCAGCATTTT.